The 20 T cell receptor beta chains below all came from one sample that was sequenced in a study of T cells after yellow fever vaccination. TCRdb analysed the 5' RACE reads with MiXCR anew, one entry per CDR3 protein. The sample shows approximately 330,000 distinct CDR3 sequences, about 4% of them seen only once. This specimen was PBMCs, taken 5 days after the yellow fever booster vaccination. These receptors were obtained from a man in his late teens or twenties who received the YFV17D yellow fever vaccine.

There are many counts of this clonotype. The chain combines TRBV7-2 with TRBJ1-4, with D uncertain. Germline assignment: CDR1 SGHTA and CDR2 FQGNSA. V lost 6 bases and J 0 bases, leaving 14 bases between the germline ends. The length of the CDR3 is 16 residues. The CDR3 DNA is TGTGCCAGCAGGCAAACCGGGCTCACAACTAATGAAAAACTGTTTTTT. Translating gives CASRQTGLTTNEKLFF.

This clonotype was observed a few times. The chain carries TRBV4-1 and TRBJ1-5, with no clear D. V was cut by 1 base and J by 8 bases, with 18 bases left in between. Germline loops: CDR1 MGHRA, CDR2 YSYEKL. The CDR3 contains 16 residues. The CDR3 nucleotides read TGCGCCAGCAGCCAAGGAGTTTTTGAGCCGTCTGAGCCCCAGCATTTT. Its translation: CASSQGVFEPSEPQHF.

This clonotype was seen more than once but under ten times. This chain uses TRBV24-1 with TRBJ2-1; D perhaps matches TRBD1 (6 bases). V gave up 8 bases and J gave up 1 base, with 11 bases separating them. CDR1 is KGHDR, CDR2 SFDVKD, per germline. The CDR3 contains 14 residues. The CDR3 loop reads CATTPGQSYNEQFF. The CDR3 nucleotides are TGTGCCACCACACCTGGACAGTCCTACAATGAGCAGTTCTTC.

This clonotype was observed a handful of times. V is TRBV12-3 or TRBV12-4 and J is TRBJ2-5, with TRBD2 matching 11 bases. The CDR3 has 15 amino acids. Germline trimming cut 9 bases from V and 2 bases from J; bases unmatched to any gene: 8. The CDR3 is CASSSGGARQETQYF. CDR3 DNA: TGTGCCAGTAGTAGCGGGGGGGCCAGGCAAGAGACCCAGTACTTC.

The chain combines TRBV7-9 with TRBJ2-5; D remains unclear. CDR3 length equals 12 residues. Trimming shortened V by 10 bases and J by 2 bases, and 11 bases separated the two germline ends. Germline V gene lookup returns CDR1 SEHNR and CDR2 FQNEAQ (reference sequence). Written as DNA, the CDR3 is TGTGCCACCACGGGCAGGCAAGAGACCCAGTACTTC. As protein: CATTGRQETQYF.

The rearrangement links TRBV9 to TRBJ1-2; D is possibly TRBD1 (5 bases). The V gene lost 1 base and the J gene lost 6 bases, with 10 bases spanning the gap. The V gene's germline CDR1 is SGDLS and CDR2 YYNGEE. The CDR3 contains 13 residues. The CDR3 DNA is TGTGCCAGCAGCGTATCCAGGGTGGATGGCTACACCTTC. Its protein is CASSVSRVDGYTF.

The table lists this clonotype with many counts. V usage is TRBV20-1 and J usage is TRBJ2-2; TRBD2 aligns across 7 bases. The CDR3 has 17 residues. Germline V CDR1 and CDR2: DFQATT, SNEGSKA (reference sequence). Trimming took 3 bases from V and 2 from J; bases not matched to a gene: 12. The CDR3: CSASPGRGTLNTGELFF. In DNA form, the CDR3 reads TGCAGTGCTAGCCCGGGGCGGGGGACCCTTAACACCGGGGAGCTGTTTTTT.

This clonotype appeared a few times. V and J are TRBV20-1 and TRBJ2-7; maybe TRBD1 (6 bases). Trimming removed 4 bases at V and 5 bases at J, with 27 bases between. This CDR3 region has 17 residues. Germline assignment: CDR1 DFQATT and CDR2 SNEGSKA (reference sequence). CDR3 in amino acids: CSAIREIWQGNVNEQYF. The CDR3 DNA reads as TGCAGTGCTATACGAGAGATATGGCAGGGGAATGTAAACGAGCAGTACTTC.

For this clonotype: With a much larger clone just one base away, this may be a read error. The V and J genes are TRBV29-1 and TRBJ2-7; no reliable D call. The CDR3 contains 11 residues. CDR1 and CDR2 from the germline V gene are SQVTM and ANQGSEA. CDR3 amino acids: CSVVISHEQYF. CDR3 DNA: TGCAGCGTTGTGATCTCCCACGAGCAGTACTTC.

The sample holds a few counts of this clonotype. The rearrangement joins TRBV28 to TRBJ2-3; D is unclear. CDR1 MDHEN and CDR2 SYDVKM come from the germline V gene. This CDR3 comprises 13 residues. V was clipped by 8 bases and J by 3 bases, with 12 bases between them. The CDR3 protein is CASGGSPTDTQYF. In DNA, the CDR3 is TGTGCCAGCGGTGGTTCCCCGACAGATACGCAGTATTTT.

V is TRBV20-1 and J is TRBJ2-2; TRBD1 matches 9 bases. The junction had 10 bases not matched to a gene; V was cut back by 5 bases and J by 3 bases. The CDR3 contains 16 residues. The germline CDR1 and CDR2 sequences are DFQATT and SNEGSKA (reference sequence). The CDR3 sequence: CSALIPGQGDTGELFF. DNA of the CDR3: TGCAGTGCTCTCATCCCGGGACAGGGTGACACCGGGGAGCTGTTTTTT.

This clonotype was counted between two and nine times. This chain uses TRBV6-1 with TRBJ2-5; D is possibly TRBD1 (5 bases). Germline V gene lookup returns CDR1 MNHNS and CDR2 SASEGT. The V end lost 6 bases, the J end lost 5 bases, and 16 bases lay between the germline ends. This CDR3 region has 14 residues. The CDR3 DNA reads TGTGCCAGCAGGACCTGGGGCGATTGGGAGACCCAGTACTTC. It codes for CASRTWGDWETQYF.

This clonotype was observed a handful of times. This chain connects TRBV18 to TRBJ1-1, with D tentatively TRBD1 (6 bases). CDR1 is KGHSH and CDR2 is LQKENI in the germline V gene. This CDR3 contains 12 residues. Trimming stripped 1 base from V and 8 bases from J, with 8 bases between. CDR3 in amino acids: CASSPLDREAFF. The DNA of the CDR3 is TGTGCCAGCTCACCACTCGACAGGGAAGCTTTCTTT.

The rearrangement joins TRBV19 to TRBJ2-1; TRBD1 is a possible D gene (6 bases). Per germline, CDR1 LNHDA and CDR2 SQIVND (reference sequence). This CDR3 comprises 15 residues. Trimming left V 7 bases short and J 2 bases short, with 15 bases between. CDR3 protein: CASTLTGWAYNEQFF. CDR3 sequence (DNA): TGTGCCAGTACCTTGACAGGCTGGGCCTACAATGAGCAGTTCTTC.

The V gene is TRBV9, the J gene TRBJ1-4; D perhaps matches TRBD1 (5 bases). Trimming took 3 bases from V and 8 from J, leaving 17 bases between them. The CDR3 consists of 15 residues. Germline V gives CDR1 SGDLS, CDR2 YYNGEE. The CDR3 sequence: CASSGSGTGREKLFF. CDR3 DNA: TGTGCCAGCAGCGGGAGCGGCACAGGCCGAGAAAAACTGTTTTTT. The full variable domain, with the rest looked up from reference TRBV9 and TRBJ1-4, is DSGVTQTPKHLITATGQRVTLRCSPRSGDLSVYWYQQSLDQGLQFLIQYYNGEERAKGNILERFSAQQFPDLHSELNLSSLELGDSALYFCASSGSGTGREKLFFGSGTQLSVL.

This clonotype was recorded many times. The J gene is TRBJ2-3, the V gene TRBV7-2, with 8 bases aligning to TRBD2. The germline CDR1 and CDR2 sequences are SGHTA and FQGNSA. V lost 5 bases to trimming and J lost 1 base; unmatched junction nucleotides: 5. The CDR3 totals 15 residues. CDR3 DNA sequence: TGTGCCAGCAGCGTTGGACTAGCCCGCACAGATACGCAGTATTTT. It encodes CASSVGLARTDTQYF.

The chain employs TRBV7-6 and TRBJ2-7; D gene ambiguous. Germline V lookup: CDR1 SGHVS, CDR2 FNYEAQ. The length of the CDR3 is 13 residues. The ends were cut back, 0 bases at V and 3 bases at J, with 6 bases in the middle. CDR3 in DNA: TGTGCCAGCAGCTTAGCCCCCAACTACGAGCAGTACTTC. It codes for CASSLAPNYEQYF.

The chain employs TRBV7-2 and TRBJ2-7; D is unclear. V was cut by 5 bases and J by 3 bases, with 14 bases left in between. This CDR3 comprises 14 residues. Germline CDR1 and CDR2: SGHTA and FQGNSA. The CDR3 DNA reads TGTGCCAGCAGCCTAAGGACGCTTAACTACGAGCAGTACTTC. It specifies CASSLRTLNYEQYF.

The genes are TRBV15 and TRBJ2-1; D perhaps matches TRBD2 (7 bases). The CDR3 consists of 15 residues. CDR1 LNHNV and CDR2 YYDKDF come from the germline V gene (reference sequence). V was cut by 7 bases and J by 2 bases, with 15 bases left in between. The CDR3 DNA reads TGTGCCACCAAAACGGGGAGGGGGACCTACAATGAGCAGTTCTTC. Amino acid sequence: CATKTGRGTYNEQFF. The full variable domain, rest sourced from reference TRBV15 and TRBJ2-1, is DAMVIQNPRYQVTQFGKPVTLSCSQTLNHNVMYWYQQKSSQAPKLLFHYYDKDFNNEADTPDNFQSRRPNTSFCFLDIRSPGLGDTAMYLCATKTGRGTYNEQFFGPGTRLTVL.

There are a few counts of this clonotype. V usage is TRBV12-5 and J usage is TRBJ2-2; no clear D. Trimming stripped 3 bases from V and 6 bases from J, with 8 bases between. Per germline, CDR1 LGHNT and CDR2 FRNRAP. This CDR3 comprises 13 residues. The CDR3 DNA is TGTGCTAGTGGTTTAGAGATCCCCGGGGAGCTGTTTTTT. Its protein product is CASGLEIPGELFF.